One T cell receptor (beta chain) is described in this entry. The antigen remains undetermined. The data originate from a study of OX40 agonist ivuxolimab in advanced cancers. The wider study: Patients assigned to dose escalation were diagnosed with hepatocellular carcinoma, melanoma, renal cell or head and neck cancer. Three individuals attained partial responses, comprising one hepatocellular carcinoma case and two cutaneous melanoma cases. Of mixed ages from about 23 to 90 and averaging about 65 years, the group was 65% to 85% male.

General study points: The expanded peripheral T cells' antigen specificity was not determined.

CDR1 is MNHEY, CDR2 SVGAGI, per germline. This CDR3 has 14 amino acids. V was cut by 5 bases and J by 6 bases, with 16 bases left in between. Sequencing was performed with immunoSEQ multiplex PCR; in TCRdb, only in-frame clones are kept and a portion is missing. The sample carries about 68,000 clones, more than 70% recorded once. The origin of this receptor is an adult with an advanced solid tumor such as melanoma, head and neck, liver or kidney cancer. The chain carries TRBV6-5 and TRBJ1-2, with no clear D. The sequenced sample was CD4+ or CD8+ T cells sorted from blood, obtained in a trial of the OX40 agonist ivuxolimab. The CDR3 region has the DNA TGTGCCAGCAGTGACGACATTCTCCCTCATGGCTACACCTTC. Protein product: CASSDDILPHGYTF.